The 32 T cell receptor beta chains in this list originate from one sample, sequenced in a study of shared clonotypes between healthy human individuals. The method was immunoSEQ multiplex PCR; TCRdb's version includes in-frame clones alone and lacks a portion of them. The table shows about 700,000 clones, with around 92% occurring only once. Naive CD8 cells lacked CD45RO and underwent positive selection for CCR7, leaving out terminally differentiated effector memory CD45RA+ cells. The sequencing input was naive CD8+ T cells sorted from blood. Every receptor here comes from a man younger than 45 in good health.

The chain employs TRBV27 and TRBJ1-2; the D is unclear. From germline, CDR1 is MNHEY and CDR2 SMNVEV (reference sequence). Trimming shortened V by 4 bases and J by 8 bases, and 11 bases separated the two germline ends. This CDR3 is built from 12 residues. As DNA, the CDR3 is TGTGCCAGCAGTTCAGGTGTCGGGGGCTACACCTTC. Protein product: CASSSGVGGYTF.

CDR3 amino acids: CASSQEAPWRTALDTQYF. CDR3 sequence (DNA): TGTGCCAGCAGCCAAGAGGCGCCCTGGAGAACCGCATTAGATACGCAGTATTTT. This chain links TRBV14 with TRBJ2-3; D is uncertain. The CDR3 runs 18 residues. V lost 0 bases and J 5 bases, leaving 21 bases between the germline ends. Germline V gene data show CDR1 as SGHDN and CDR2 as FVKESK.

The chain links TRBV7-3 to TRBJ2-1; D unclear. The V end was cut by 1 base, the J end by 9 bases, with 16 bases between. Germline V lookup: CDR1 SGHTA, CDR2 FQGTGA. This CDR3 is built from 15 residues. This CDR3 reads CASSLRMGLNSEQFF. The DNA of the CDR3 is TGTGCCAGCAGCTTAAGAATGGGCCTTAATTCTGAGCAGTTCTTC. The whole variable domain, filled in from reference TRBV7-3 and TRBJ2-1, reads GAGVSQTPSNKVTEKGKYVELRCDPISGHTALYWYRQSLGQGPEFLIYFQGTGAADDSGLPNDRFFAVRPEGSVSTLKIQRTERGDSAVYLCASSLRMGLNSEQFFGPGTRLTVL.

This clone was seen only once. The chain employs TRBV4-1 and TRBJ1-1, with a tentative D call TRBD1 (5 bases). V lost 1 base and J lost 4, with 13 bases in between. Germline CDR1 and CDR2: MGHRA and YSYEKL. This CDR3 spans 15 amino acids. The CDR3 sequence: CASSQVGGDGTEAFF. CDR3 nucleotide sequence: TGCGCCAGCAGCCAAGTTGGGGGTGACGGCACTGAAGCTTTCTTT.

The chain recombines TRBV19 with TRBJ1-1; D is unresolved. Germline CDR1 is LNHDA and CDR2 is SQIVND (reference sequence). The ends were cut back, 6 bases at V and 4 bases at J, with 12 bases in the middle. The CDR3 consists of 13 residues. In DNA, the CDR3 is TGTGCCAGTAGAGTGTATGGGAGCACTGAAGCTTTCTTT. Protein product: CASRVYGSTEAFF. Combining the CDR3 with reference TRBV19 and TRBJ1-1 gives the whole variable domain DGGITQSPKYLFRKEGQNVTLSCEQNLNHDAMYWYRQDPGQGLRLIYYSQIVNDFQKGDIAEGYSVSREKKESFPLTVTSAQKNPTAFYLCASRVYGSTEAFFGQGTRLTVV.

The chain has TRBV9 and TRBJ2-2, with D hard to call. This CDR3 spans 16 amino acids. Between the trimmed V and J ends, which lost 2 bases and 4 bases, there was a span of 15 bases. Germline V gene data show CDR1 as SGDLS and CDR2 as YYNGEE. The CDR3 sequence: CASSVDSSLRTGELFF. CDR3 coding DNA: TGTGCCAGCAGCGTTGACTCCTCGCTCCGCACCGGGGAGCTGTTTTTT. Based on the CDR3 plus reference TRBV9 and TRBJ2-2, the full variable domain is DSGVTQTPKHLITATGQRVTLRCSPRSGDLSVYWYQQSLDQGLQFLIQYYNGEERAKGNILERFSAQQFPDLHSELNLSSLELGDSALYFCASSVDSSLRTGELFFGEGSRLTVL.

The CDR3 is CASSLVGGSGYYEQYF. The CDR3 DNA reads TGTGCCAGCAGCTTAGTGGGTGGTAGCGGCTACTACGAGCAGTACTTC. The chain has TRBV7-6 and TRBJ2-7, with D possibly matching TRBD2 (6 bases). Germline-derived CDR1 and CDR2 are SGHVS and FNYEAQ. The ends were cut back, 1 base at V and 3 bases at J, with 16 bases in the middle. There are 16 residues in the CDR3.

To note about this clone: Sequence at one end of the junction differs from germline and may be a read error. V gene TRBV7-7 combines with J gene TRBJ2-1; possible D gene TRBD1, 7 bases. Germline values: CDR1 SSHAT, CDR2 FNYEAQ (reference sequence). The length of the CDR3 is 15 residues. The CDR3 here is CASSLARQGGDEQFF. CDR3 DNA sequence: TGTGCTAGCAGCTTAGCGAGGCAGGGGGGAGATGAGCAGTTCTTC.

J is TRBJ2-5 and V is TRBV18, with D possibly TRBD1 on 6 matching bases. The CDR3 consists of 15 residues. Germline V gene lookup returns CDR1 KGHSH and CDR2 LQKENI. V lost 6 bases, J lost 3 bases, and 17 bases lay in between. This CDR3 is CASSPLDSQKETQYF. The CDR3 region has the DNA TGTGCCAGCTCTCCTTTGGACAGCCAGAAAGAGACCCAGTACTTC.

The CDR3 sequence: CASSIDSGLAGSTDTQYF. The CDR3 DNA reads TGTGCCAGTAGTATAGATTCAGGACTAGCAGGAAGCACAGATACGCAGTATTTT. The chain recombines TRBV19 with TRBJ2-3; 8 nucleotides line up with TRBD2. The CDR3 length is 18 residues. Germline-derived CDR1 and CDR2 are LNHDA and SQIVND (reference sequence). With V trimmed by 0 bases and J by 0 bases, 8 bases remained unmatched.

On this clone: An end of the junction differs from the germline gene, which may be a read error. The chain uses TRBV11-2 and TRBJ2-2; tentatively, D is TRBD1 (6 bases). Germline V gene data show CDR1 as SGHAT and CDR2 as FQNNGV. This CDR3 has 15 amino acids. The CDR3 coding sequence is TGTGCCAGCAGGATCACAGGGAGTGGTACCGGGGAACTGTTTTTT. Protein: CASRITGSGTGELFF.

The chain joins TRBV27 to TRBJ2-1; TRBD2 matches at 7 bases. Trimming removed 1 base from V and 2 bases from J; junction bases left unmatched: 2. The CDR3 consists of 15 residues. Per germline, CDR1 MNHEY and CDR2 SMNVEV (reference sequence). CDR3 in DNA: TGTGCCAGCAGTTTATTTGCGGGAGCCTACAATGAGCAGTTCTTC. Protein sequence: CASSLFAGAYNEQFF.

J is TRBJ2-3 and V is TRBV4-2; TRBD2 agrees at 7 bases. The CDR3 runs to 14 residues. Germline V gene lookup returns CDR1 LGHNA and CDR2 YNFKEQ. With 4 bases clipped from V and 3 bases from J, the junction kept 4 bases outside the gene matches. Here the CDR3 DNA reads TGTGCCAGCAGCCCGGAGCGGGATACAGATACGCAGTATTTT. Protein product: CASSPERDTDTQYF.

The V gene is TRBV7-9, the J gene TRBJ2-1; 7 nucleotides agree with TRBD2. Germline CDR1 reads SEHNR; CDR2 reads FQNEAQ (reference sequence). This CDR3 spans 14 amino acids. J lost 7 bases, V lost 4 bases, and 7 bases had no gene match. The CDR3 nucleotides read TGTGCCAGCAGCTCGCTGGGAGGGAGGAATGAGCAGTTCTTC. Amino acid sequence: CASSSLGGRNEQFF.

This chain links TRBV29-1 with TRBJ2-3; the D gene is possibly TRBD1 (6 bases). The germline V gene encodes CDR1 SQVTM and CDR2 ANQGSEA. V dropped 3 bases and J dropped 4 bases, with 11 bases sitting between them. The CDR3 extends over 13 amino acids. In nucleotides, the CDR3 is TGCAGCGTTGACAGGGGAAAGGCAGATACGCAGTATTTT. Amino acids: CSVDRGKADTQYF.

This clone was seen just once. CDR3 DNA: TGTGCCTGGAGTGTGCCACAGGGTTTGCTCCTCACAGATACGCAGTATTTT. Translation gives CAWSVPQGLLLTDTQYF. The chain employs TRBV30 and TRBJ2-3; perhaps TRBD1 as D (6 bases). Germline values: CDR1 GTSNPN, CDR2 SVGIG (reference sequence). The V end was cut by 0 bases, the J end by 2 bases, with 18 bases between. There are 17 residues in the CDR3.

The V gene is TRBV15, the J gene TRBJ1-5; 10 nucleotides agree with TRBD1. V trimming: 4 bases; J trimming: 6 bases; junction bases outside the gene matches: 6. The CDR3 has 15 residues. Germline CDR1 and CDR2: LNHNV and YYDKDF (reference sequence). CDR3 coding DNA: TGTGCCACCAGCACCGACAGGGGGCGGCTTCAGCCCCAGCATTTT. It specifies CATSTDRGRLQPQHF.

The chain employs TRBV5-1 and TRBJ2-7; D may be TRBD2 (6 bases). Germline CDR1 and CDR2: SGHRS and YFSETQ. V gave up 0 bases and J gave up 5 bases, with 12 bases separating them. This CDR3 contains 14 residues. The CDR3 is CASSLVLASDEQYF. The CDR3 DNA reads TGCGCCAGCAGCTTGGTACTAGCTTCGGACGAGCAGTACTTC.

The chain links TRBV6-1 to TRBJ2-4; D could derive from TRBD1 or TRBD2 (5 bases each). The CDR3 loop spans 16 amino acids. Trimming stripped 1 base from V and 5 bases from J, with 15 bases between. Per the germline V gene, CDR1 is MNHNS and CDR2 is SASEGT. DNA of the CDR3: TGTGCCAGCAGTGAAGTTGGGGGAGATTGGGAAAACATTCAGTACTTC. Amino acids: CASSEVGGDWENIQYF.

This clone was seen a single time. V is TRBV11-3 and J is TRBJ1-4; TRBD1 agrees at 9 bases. Germline V CDR1 and CDR2: SGHNT, YENEEA. The CDR3 totals 12 residues. J gave up 10 bases and V 10 bases, and 7 bases lay outside the gene matches. CDR3 in DNA: TGTGCCATGACAGGGGGTATAGGAAAACTGTTTTTT. It codes for CAMTGGIGKLFF.

The genes are TRBV13 and TRBJ1-1; a possible D gene is TRBD1 (5 bases). V shed 5 bases and J shed 4 bases, with 14 bases lying between them. CDR1 PRHDT and CDR2 FYEKMQ come from the germline V gene (reference sequence). This CDR3 region has 14 residues. The CDR3 spells CASSLGGSGTEAFF. As DNA, the CDR3 is TGTGCCAGCAGCCTGGGGGGGTCGGGCACTGAAGCTTTCTTT.

J is TRBJ2-7 and V is TRBV5-6; 11 bases fit TRBD2. V trimming: 4 bases; J trimming: 6 bases; junction bases outside the gene matches: 9. Germline V gene sequence: CDR1 SGHDT, CDR2 YYEEEE. The CDR3 is 15 residues long. The CDR3 is CASSTILAGVGEQYF. The CDR3 region has the DNA TGTGCCAGCAGCACGATACTAGCGGGAGTAGGCGAGCAGTACTTC.

The chain recombines TRBV2 with TRBJ2-1, with 7 bases aligning to TRBD1. Germline CDR1 SNHLY, CDR2 FYNNEI. The CDR3 sequence is 15 residues long. V trimming: 6 bases; J trimming: 8 bases; junction bases outside the gene matches: 13. CDR3 sequence: CASRRDSGAKDEQFF. The CDR3 DNA reads TGTGCCAGCAGAAGGGACAGCGGCGCGAAGGATGAGCAGTTCTTC. The full variable domain, rest sourced from reference TRBV2 and TRBJ2-1, is EPEVTQTPSHQVTQMGQEVILRCVPISNHLYFYWYRQILGQKVEFLVSFYNNEISEKSEIFDDQFSVERPDGSNFTLKIRSTKLEDSAMYFCASRRDSGAKDEQFFGPGTRLTVL.

The chain couples TRBV5-6 to TRBJ2-7; 8 nucleotides align to TRBD1. The CDR3 spans 15 residues. V lost 4 bases, J lost 2 bases, and 8 bases stayed unmatched. Per the germline V gene, CDR1 is SGHDT and CDR2 is YYEEEE. The CDR3 loop reads CASSGYGTGAYEQYF. CDR3 sequence (DNA): TGTGCCAGCAGCGGCTATGGGACAGGTGCCTACGAGCAGTACTTC.

This chain uses TRBV5-5 with TRBJ1-2, with D perhaps matching TRBD1 (6 bases). Germline V gives CDR1 SGHKS, CDR2 YYEKEE (reference sequence). V was pared by 0 bases and J by 3 bases, with 12 bases between. The CDR3 has 15 amino acids. Written as DNA, the CDR3 is TGTGCCAGCAGCTTGGCCGACAGGTTAGACTATGGCTACACCTTC. Encoded protein: CASSLADRLDYGYTF.

The gene calls are TRBV7-9 and TRBJ2-7; D unresolved. Trimming took 2 bases from V and 0 from J, leaving 11 bases between them. The CDR3 has 15 amino acids. Germline loops: CDR1 SEHNR, CDR2 FQNEAQ (reference sequence). CDR3 in DNA: TGTGCCAGCAGCTTACAAGGGCTCCTCTCCTACGAGCAGTACTTC. It encodes CASSLQGLLSYEQYF.

This clone was found a few times. This sequence joins TRBV28 and TRBJ2-1; 7 bases match TRBD2. Germline CDR1 is MDHEN and CDR2 is SYDVKM. CDR3 length: 15 amino acids. Trimming took 2 bases from V and 6 from J; bases not matched to a gene: 7. CDR3 DNA: TGTGCCAGCAGTTTAGTACCCAGCGGGATCAATGAGCAGTTCTTC. Translation: CASSLVPSGINEQFF.

This chain links TRBV11-2 with TRBJ2-7; TRBD1 is a possible D gene (6 bases). This CDR3 contains 14 residues. Trimming took 0 bases from V and 4 from J, leaving 10 bases between them. Per the germline V gene, CDR1 is SGHAT and CDR2 is FQNNGV. As DNA, the CDR3 is TGTGCCAGCAGCTTAGAGCCAGGGGTTTACGAGCAGTACTTC. This codes for CASSLEPGVYEQYF.

The chain combines TRBV11-2 with TRBJ2-7, with D perhaps matching TRBD1 (5 bases). Looked up from germline, CDR1 is SGHAT and CDR2 is FQNNGV. The V gene lost 5 bases and the J gene lost 4 bases, with 18 bases spanning the gap. This CDR3 has 15 residues. CDR3 DNA: TGTGCCAGCAGCCAAGGACATACCGAAAGATACGAGCAGTACTTC. This translates into CASSQGHTERYEQYF.

The rearrangement uses TRBV5-6 and TRBJ2-7, with D possibly being TRBD1 (6 bases). Between the trimmed V and J ends, which lost 4 bases and 4 bases, there was a span of 12 bases. The CDR3 contains 13 residues. Germline V gives CDR1 SGHDT, CDR2 YYEEEE. The CDR3: CASSPQGPYEQYF. The CDR3 DNA sequence: TGTGCCAGCAGCCCTCAGGGGCCGTACGAGCAGTACTTC.

The chain joins TRBV7-6 to TRBJ1-4; 8 bases fit TRBD1. This CDR3 region has 16 residues. The ends lost 2 bases at V and 8 bases at J; junction bases unmatched: 10. Germline assignment: CDR1 SGHVS and CDR2 FNYEAQ. The CDR3 DNA sequence: TGTGCCAGCAGCTTAAACGCCGACAGGGGAAGGGAAAAACTGTTTTTT. This translates into CASSLNADRGREKLFF.

The chain employs TRBV11-1 and TRBJ1-4, with D possibly TRBD1 on 5 matching bases. Per germline, CDR1 SGHAT and CDR2 FQDESV (reference sequence). Trimming removed 4 bases at V and 5 bases at J, with 11 bases between. CDR3 length: 14 residues. CDR3 region: CASSSRDGNEKLFF. The CDR3 bases are TGTGCCAGCAGCTCAAGGGACGGGAATGAAAAACTGTTTTTT.